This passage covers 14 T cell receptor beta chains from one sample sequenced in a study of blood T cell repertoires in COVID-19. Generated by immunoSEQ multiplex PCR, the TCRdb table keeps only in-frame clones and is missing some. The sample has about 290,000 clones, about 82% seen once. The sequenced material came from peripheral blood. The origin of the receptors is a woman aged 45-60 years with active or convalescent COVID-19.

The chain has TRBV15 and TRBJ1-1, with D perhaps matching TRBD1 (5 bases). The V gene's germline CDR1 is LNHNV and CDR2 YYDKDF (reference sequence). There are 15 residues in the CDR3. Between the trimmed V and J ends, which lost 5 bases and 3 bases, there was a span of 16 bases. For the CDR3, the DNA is TGTGCCACCAGCCCCGACCGGGGGGTGTACACTGAAGCTTTCTTT. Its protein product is CATSPDRGVYTEAFF.

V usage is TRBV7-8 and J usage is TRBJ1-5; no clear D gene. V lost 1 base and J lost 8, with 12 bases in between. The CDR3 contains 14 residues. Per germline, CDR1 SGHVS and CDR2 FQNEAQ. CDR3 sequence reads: CASSLGASGEPQHF. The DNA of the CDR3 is TGTGCCAGCAGCTTAGGGGCGAGCGGGGAGCCCCAGCATTTT.

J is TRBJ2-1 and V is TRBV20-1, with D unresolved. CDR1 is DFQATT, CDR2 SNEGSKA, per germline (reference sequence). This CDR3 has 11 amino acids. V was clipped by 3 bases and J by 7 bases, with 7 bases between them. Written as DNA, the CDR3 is TGCAGTGCTAGGACTCCAAATGAGCAGTTCTTC. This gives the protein CSARTPNEQFF.

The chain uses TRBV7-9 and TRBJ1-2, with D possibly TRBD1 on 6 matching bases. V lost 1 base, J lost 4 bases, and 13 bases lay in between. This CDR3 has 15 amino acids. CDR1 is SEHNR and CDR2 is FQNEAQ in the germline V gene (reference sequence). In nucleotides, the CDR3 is TGTGCCAGCAGCTTAGAGACAGGCCCCGTCTATGGCTACACCTTC. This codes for CASSLETGPVYGYTF.

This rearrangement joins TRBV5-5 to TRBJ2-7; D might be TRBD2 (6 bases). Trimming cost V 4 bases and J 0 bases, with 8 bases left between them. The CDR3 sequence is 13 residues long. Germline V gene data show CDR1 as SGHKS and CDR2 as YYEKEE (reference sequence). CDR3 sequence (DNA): TGTGCCAGCAGCCGGACTATCTCCTACGAGCAGTACTTC. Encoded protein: CASSRTISYEQYF.

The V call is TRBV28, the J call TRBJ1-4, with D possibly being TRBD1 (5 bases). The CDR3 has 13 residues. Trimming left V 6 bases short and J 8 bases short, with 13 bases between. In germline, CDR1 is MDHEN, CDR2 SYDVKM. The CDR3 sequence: CASSPPQGEKLFF. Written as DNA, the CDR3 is TGTGCCAGCAGCCCCCCCCAGGGAGAAAAACTGTTTTTT. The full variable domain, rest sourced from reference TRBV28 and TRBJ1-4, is DVKVTQSSRYLVKRTGEKVFLECVQDMDHENMFWYRQDPGLGLRLIYFSYDVKMKEKGDIPEGYSVSREKKERFSLILESASTNQTSMYLCASSPPQGEKLFFGSGTQLSVL.

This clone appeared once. CDR3 sequence (DNA): TGTGCCAGCAGACTGACAGGGGGCCCCAACACTGAAGCTTTCTTT. This sequence encodes CASRLTGGPNTEAFF. The V gene is TRBV6-5, the J gene TRBJ1-1; TRBD1 agrees at 10 bases. CDR1 and CDR2 from the germline V gene are MNHEY and SVGAGI. Trimming at V came to 6 bases and at J to 2 bases, leaving 6 bases not matched to a gene. CDR3 length: 15 residues.

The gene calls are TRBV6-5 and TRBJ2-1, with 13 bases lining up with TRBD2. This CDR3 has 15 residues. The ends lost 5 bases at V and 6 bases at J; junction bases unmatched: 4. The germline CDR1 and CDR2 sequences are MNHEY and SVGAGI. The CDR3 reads CASSPGLAGVNEQFF. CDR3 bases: TGTGCCAGCAGTCCTGGACTAGCGGGAGTCAATGAGCAGTTCTTC.

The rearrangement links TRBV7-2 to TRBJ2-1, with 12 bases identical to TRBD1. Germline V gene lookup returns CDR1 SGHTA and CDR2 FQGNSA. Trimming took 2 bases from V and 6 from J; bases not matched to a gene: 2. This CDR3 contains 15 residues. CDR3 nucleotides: TGTGCCAGCAGCTTATGGGACAGGGGGCCCAATGAGCAGTTCTTC. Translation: CASSLWDRGPNEQFF.

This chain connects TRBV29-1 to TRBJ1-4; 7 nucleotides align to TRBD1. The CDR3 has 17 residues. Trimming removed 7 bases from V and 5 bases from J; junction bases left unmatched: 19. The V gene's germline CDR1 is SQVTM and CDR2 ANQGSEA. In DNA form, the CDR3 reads TGCAGCGCATCATATAGGGGGATGACAGGGATAAATGAAAAACTGTTTTTT. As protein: CSASYRGMTGINEKLFF.

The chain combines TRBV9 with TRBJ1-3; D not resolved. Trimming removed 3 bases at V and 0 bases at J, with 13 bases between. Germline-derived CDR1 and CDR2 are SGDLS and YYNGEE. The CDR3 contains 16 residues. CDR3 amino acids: CASSAMTPSSGNTIYF. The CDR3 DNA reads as TGTGCCAGCAGCGCGATGACACCGAGCTCTGGAAACACCATATATTTT. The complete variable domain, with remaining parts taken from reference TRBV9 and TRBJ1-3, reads DSGVTQTPKHLITATGQRVTLRCSPRSGDLSVYWYQQSLDQGLQFLIQYYNGEERAKGNILERFSAQQFPDLHSELNLSSLELGDSALYFCASSAMTPSSGNTIYFGEGSWLTVV.

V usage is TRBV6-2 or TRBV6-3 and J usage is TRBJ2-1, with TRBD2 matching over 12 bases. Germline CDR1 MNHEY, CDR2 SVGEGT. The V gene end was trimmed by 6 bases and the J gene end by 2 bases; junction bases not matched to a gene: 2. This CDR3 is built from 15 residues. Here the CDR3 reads CASSPSGGAYNEQFF. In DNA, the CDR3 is TGTGCCAGCAGCCCTAGCGGGGGGGCCTACAATGAGCAGTTCTTC.

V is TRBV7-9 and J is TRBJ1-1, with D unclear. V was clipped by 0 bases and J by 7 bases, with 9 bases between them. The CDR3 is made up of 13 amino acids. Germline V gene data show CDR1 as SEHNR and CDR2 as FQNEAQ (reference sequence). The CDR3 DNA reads TGTGCCAGCAGCTTAGCTACAGCCGTTGAAGCTTTCTTT. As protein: CASSLATAVEAFF.

For the CDR3, the DNA is TGTGCCAGCAGACACGACAGGGGGAACGCAGATACGCAGTATTTT. Protein: CASRHDRGNADTQYF. This rearrangement joins TRBV6-5 to TRBJ2-3; 9 nucleotides agree with TRBD1. CDR1 and CDR2 (germline): MNHEY, SVGAGI. V lost 6 bases, J lost 4 bases, and 8 bases stayed unmatched. The CDR3 length is 15 residues.